These T cell receptor beta chains were read from a single sample in a study of blood T cell repertoires in COVID-19. Clones were sequenced by immunoSEQ multiplex PCR, and TCRdb holds only the in-frame ones, with some missing. The data show around 250,000 clones, over 75% seen once. Material for sequencing was peripheral blood. Receptor source: a man aged 25 to 45 who had recovered from COVID-19. Each CDR3 is given with its conserved first and last residue. The order of the fields is V gene, J gene, clone size, D gene, CDR3 DNA, CDR3 protein. A D gene is named only where the DNA matches it firmly. For some rows the clone size is stated as once, few or many, or as a class when expanded; others skip it.

TRBV3-1/TRBV3-2	TRBJ2-5	NA	TRBD2	TGTGCCAGCAGCCCGGGACTAGCGTGGGAGACCCAGTACTTC	CASSPGLAWETQYF
TRBV6-1	TRBJ2-7	NA	TRBD1	TGTGCCAGCAGTGATAGGGGGCAGGGTCTACTCGAGCAGTACTTC	CASSDRGQGLLEQYF
TRBV10-2	TRBJ1-4	NA	TRBD1	TGCGCCAGCAGGGACAGGGGAAGGGCAGCTAATGAAAAACTGTTTTTT	CASRDRGRAANEKLFF
TRBV5-1	TRBJ1-3	NA	NA	TGCGCCAGCAGCTTGGGTAGGGGATCCGGAAACACCATATATTTT	CASSLGRGSGNTIYF
TRBV4-2	TRBJ2-1	NA	NA	TGTGCCAGCAGCCAAGACGGGACTCCAAACTACAATGAGCAGTTCTTC	CASSQDGTPNYNEQFF
TRBV24-1	TRBJ2-5	NA	TRBD1	TGTGCCACCAGTGATTTGCAAGACGGACAGGGGCCCCAAGAGACCCAGTACTTC	CATSDLQDGQGPQETQYF
TRBV11-2	TRBJ2-3	once	NA	TGTGCCAGCAGCTTATCAGGGACAGATACGCAGTATTTT	CASSLSGTDTQYF
TRBV19	TRBJ1-6	NA	NA	TGTGCCAGTAGTATAGGAAGGCAGGGTAATTCACCCCTCCACTTT	CASSIGRQGNSPLHF
TRBV7-3	TRBJ1-1	NA	NA	TGTGCCAGCAGCCCCCAAACTGAAGCTTTCTTT	CASSPQTEAFF
TRBV25-1	TRBJ1-5	NA	NA	TGTGCCAGCAGTGAATTGACTAAAGATCAGCCCCAGCATTTT	CASSELTKDQPQHF
TRBV19	TRBJ1-5	NA	NA	TGTGCCAGTAGTATAATGACAGGTCAGCCAAATCAGCCCCAGCATTTT	CASSIMTGQPNQPQHF
TRBV27	TRBJ1-4	NA	TRBD1	TGTGCCAGCAGCCCGACCAGGGGGGCTAATGAAAAACTGTTTTTT	CASSPTRGANEKLFF
TRBV19	TRBJ1-1	NA	TRBD1	TGTGCCAGTAGTACGCCGTTTGGGACAGGGGGTTTGAACACTGAAGCTTTCTTT	CASSTPFGTGGLNTEAFF
TRBV4-1	TRBJ1-2	once	NA	TGCGCCAGCAGCCAAACCCGGACAGCTAACTATGGCTACACCTTC	CASSQTRTANYGYTF
TRBV6-1	TRBJ1-2	once	NA	TGTGCCAGCAGTGAAGTTGGCAGGGTAAAGGATGGCTACACCTTC	CASSEVGRVKDGYTF
TRBV7-2	TRBJ2-1	NA	TRBD2	TGTGCCAGCAGCCCTGGACTAGCGGGGGCCCTCTGGGGTGAGCAGTTCTTC	CASSPGLAGALWGEQFF
TRBV11-1	TRBJ1-3	NA	NA	TGTGCCAGCAGGCGAAGTACCGGCTCTGGAAACACCATATATTTT	CASRRSTGSGNTIYF
TRBV18	TRBJ2-3	NA	NA	TGTGCCAGCTCACCACGTCTGGCGGGGGCCGCAGATACGCAGTATTTT	CASSPRLAGAADTQYF
TRBV11-2	TRBJ2-5	once	TRBD2	TGTGCCAGCAGCCCGCCCGGGACTAGCCAGGGGGTCCAGTACTTC	CASSPPGTSQGVQYF
TRBV7-6	TRBJ2-7	once	TRBD2	TGTGCCAGCAGCCCGCTAGCGGGGGGTTTCCACGAGCAGTACTTC	CASSPLAGGFHEQYF
TRBV5-4	TRBJ1-4	NA	NA	TGTGCCAGCAGCTTGTATCATGCGGGGGCAACTAATGAAAAACTGTTTTTT	CASSLYHAGATNEKLFF
TRBV18	TRBJ1-6	NA	NA	TGTGCCAGCTCACCACCTTCGGGGAGGGATTCACCCCTCCACTTT	CASSPPSGRDSPLHF
TRBV6-1	TRBJ1-2	NA	NA	TGTGCCAGCAGTGAACTGAAAGTTGCGGGGCTCACCTTC	CASSELKVAGLTF
TRBV29-1	TRBJ1-1	NA	NA	TGCAGCGTTGTCGCCTCACTCGAGGCTTTCTTT	CSVVASLEAFF
TRBV7-6	TRBJ2-5	NA	TRBD1	TGTGCCAGCAGCTTACGCAACAGGGGGGAGACCCAGTACTTC	CASSLRNRGETQYF
TRBV10-2	TRBJ2-3	NA	NA	TGCGCCAGCAGTGAGTTAGCTGAAGATACGCAGTATTTT	CASSELAEDTQYF